The rows below give T cell receptor beta chains drawn from one sample of a study of blood T cell repertoires in COVID-19. Assay: immunoSEQ multiplex PCR; the TCRdb copy retains only in-frame clones and omits some. Of 150,000 to 200,000 clones listed, around 73% were seen once; the top ten hold approximately 15%. Source material: PBMCs or T cells enriched from blood (not recorded which). The receptors here all came from a woman aged 50 to 65 who had recovered from COVID-19. The CDR3 runs from the conserved cysteine through the conserved F or W. D genes are given only for firm matches. Clone size, where shown, is once, few, many, or a class for clones that have expanded.

clone_size: NA
j_call: TRBJ1-5
v_call: TRBV28
d_call: TRBD1
cdr3_aa: CASREWSTGVEPQHF
cdr3_nt: TGTGCCAGCAGAGAGTGGTCGACAGGGGTAGAGCCCCAGCATTTT

clone_size: NA
j_call: TRBJ2-5
v_call: TRBV7-2
d_call: TRBD2
cdr3_aa: CASSLGGSGGYQETQYF
cdr3_nt: TGTGCCAGCAGCTTAGGTGGTAGCGGGGGGTACCAAGAGACCCAGTACTTC

clone_size: few
j_call: TRBJ2-6
v_call: TRBV5-8
d_call: TRBD2
cdr3_aa: CASIAISGTYSGANVLTF
cdr3_nt: TGTGCCAGCATAGCCATTAGCGGGACCTACTCTGGGGCCAACGTCCTGACTTTC

clone_size: once
j_call: TRBJ2-7
v_call: TRBV2
d_call: TRBD1
cdr3_aa: CASSLGTGLEQYF
cdr3_nt: TGTGCCAGCAGTCTCGGGACAGGGCTCGAGCAGTACTTC

clone_size: NA
j_call: TRBJ1-1
v_call: TRBV7-2
d_call: TRBD1
cdr3_aa: CASSTQTGGVAFF
cdr3_nt: TGTGCCAGCAGCACCCAGACAGGGGGGGTAGCTTTCTTT

clone_size: NA
j_call: TRBJ1-2
v_call: TRBV29-1
d_call: TRBD1
cdr3_aa: CSVSPRQGLRGYGYTF
cdr3_nt: TGCAGCGTTTCCCCAAGACAGGGCCTTCGGGGCTATGGCTACACCTTC

clone_size: NA
j_call: TRBJ1-1
v_call: TRBV11-3
d_call: NA
cdr3_aa: CASSLYGGVEAFF
cdr3_nt: TGTGCCAGCAGCTTGTACGGGGGGGTGGAAGCTTTCTTT

clone_size: NA
j_call: TRBJ2-4
v_call: TRBV10-1
d_call: TRBD1
cdr3_aa: CASSPGTGTSIAKNIQYF
cdr3_nt: TGCGCCAGCAGCCCCGGGACAGGCACCTCAATAGCCAAAAACATTCAGTACTTC

clone_size: NA
j_call: TRBJ2-5
v_call: TRBV7-9
d_call: TRBD2
cdr3_aa: CASSAQGGGQETQYF
cdr3_nt: TGTGCCAGCAGCGCGCAGGGCGGGGGTCAAGAGACCCAGTACTTC

clone_size: NA
j_call: TRBJ1-3
v_call: TRBV29-1
d_call: TRBD1
cdr3_aa: CSVKTGGRNTIYF
cdr3_nt: TGCAGCGTGAAAACAGGGGGAAGAAACACCATATATTTT

clone_size: NA
j_call: TRBJ2-1
v_call: TRBV3-1/TRBV3-2
d_call: TRBD2
cdr3_aa: CASSQGTSGFGEQFF
cdr3_nt: TGTGCCAGCAGCCAAGGGACTAGCGGGTTCGGTGAGCAGTTCTTC

clone_size: NA
j_call: TRBJ1-2
v_call: TRBV3-1/TRBV3-2
d_call: TRBD1
cdr3_aa: CASSPGQNYGYTF
cdr3_nt: TGTGCCAGCAGCCCGGGACAGAACTATGGCTACACCTTC

clone_size: NA
j_call: TRBJ2-1
v_call: TRBV19
d_call: TRBD2
cdr3_aa: CASSRVAAGEYNEQFF
cdr3_nt: TGTGCCAGTAGTAGGGTCGCAGCGGGAGAGTACAATGAGCAGTTCTTC

clone_size: few
j_call: TRBJ2-4
v_call: TRBV7-8
d_call: TRBD2
cdr3_aa: CASSLSQGGGAKNIQYF
cdr3_nt: TGTGCCAGCAGCTTATCTCAGGGCGGGGGAGCCAAAAACATTCAGTACTTC

clone_size: NA
j_call: TRBJ2-1
v_call: TRBV15
d_call: NA
cdr3_aa: CATSERPGLSHRPSYNEQFF
cdr3_nt: TGTGCCACCAGCGAGAGACCGGGACTCTCGCACAGGCCCTCCTACAATGAGCAGTTCTTC

clone_size: NA
j_call: TRBJ1-5
v_call: TRBV19
d_call: NA
cdr3_aa: CASRYALHGNQPQHF
cdr3_nt: TGTGCCAGTAGGTATGCCTTACATGGCAATCAGCCCCAGCATTTT

clone_size: NA
j_call: TRBJ1-2
v_call: TRBV6-5
d_call: NA
cdr3_aa: CASNIRGGYGGYTF
cdr3_nt: TGTGCCAGCAATATAAGGGGGGGGTACGGCGGCTACACCTTC

clone_size: NA
j_call: TRBJ2-4
v_call: TRBV30
d_call: NA
cdr3_aa: CAWSPRGNIQYF
cdr3_nt: TGTGCCTGGAGTCCCCGGGGGAACATTCAGTACTTC

clone_size: many
j_call: TRBJ2-7
v_call: TRBV7-2
d_call: TRBD1
cdr3_aa: CASSLIQGQGFYEQYF
cdr3_nt: TGTGCCAGCAGCCTCATTCAGGGACAGGGGTTCTACGAGCAGTACTTC

clone_size: NA
j_call: TRBJ1-5
v_call: TRBV7-2
d_call: TRBD1
cdr3_aa: CASSLSTAGTAYSNQPQHF
cdr3_nt: TGTGCCAGCAGCTTATCCACCGCCGGGACAGCATATAGCAATCAGCCCCAGCATTTT

clone_size: few
j_call: TRBJ1-4
v_call: TRBV19
d_call: TRBD1
cdr3_aa: CASSTRRRGQYNEKLFF
cdr3_nt: TGTGCCAGTAGTACGAGGAGGCGGGGACAGTATAATGAAAAACTGTTTTTT

clone_size: many
j_call: TRBJ2-7
v_call: TRBV6-5
d_call: TRBD2
cdr3_aa: CASSYSRGGEQYF
cdr3_nt: TGTGCCAGCAGTTACTCGCGGGGGGGGGAGCAGTACTTC

clone_size: NA
j_call: TRBJ2-7
v_call: TRBV12-3/TRBV12-4
d_call: NA
cdr3_aa: CASRKRVTYEQYF
cdr3_nt: TGTGCCAGCAGAAAACGGGTGACCTACGAGCAGTACTTC

clone_size: once
j_call: TRBJ2-7
v_call: TRBV28
d_call: NA
cdr3_aa: CASSRATSAGYEQYF
cdr3_nt: TGTGCCAGCAGCCGTGCGACTAGTGCAGGCTACGAGCAGTACTTC

clone_size: NA
j_call: TRBJ1-1
v_call: TRBV18
d_call: NA
cdr3_aa: CASSRETRAEAFF
cdr3_nt: TGTGCCAGCTCGCGAGAGACCAGGGCTGAAGCTTTCTTT

clone_size: NA
j_call: TRBJ2-5
v_call: TRBV30
d_call: NA
cdr3_aa: CAWSVLNQETQYF
cdr3_nt: TGTGCCTGGAGTGTACTCAACCAAGAGACCCAGTACTTC

clone_size: NA
j_call: TRBJ1-1
v_call: TRBV6-6
d_call: NA
cdr3_aa: CASRDSSPTEAFF
cdr3_nt: TGTGCCAGCCGGGACTCCTCGCCCACTGAAGCTTTCTTT

clone_size: NA
j_call: TRBJ1-2
v_call: TRBV7-9
d_call: TRBD1
cdr3_aa: CASSLDEQGFYGYTF
cdr3_nt: TGTGCCAGCAGCTTAGATGAACAGGGGTTCTATGGCTACACCTTC

clone_size: NA
j_call: TRBJ1-6
v_call: TRBV7-9
d_call: NA
cdr3_aa: CASSSRGMTGDSPLHF
cdr3_nt: TGTGCCAGCAGCTCCCGAGGGATGACAGGAGATTCACCCCTCCACTTT

clone_size: NA
j_call: TRBJ2-1
v_call: TRBV28
d_call: TRBD2
cdr3_aa: CASSLTVAGGYNEQFF
cdr3_nt: TGTGCCAGCAGTTTAACGGTAGCGGGAGGGTACAATGAGCAGTTCTTC

clone_size: NA
j_call: TRBJ2-7
v_call: TRBV3-1/TRBV3-2
d_call: NA
cdr3_aa: CASNSGRSYEQYF
cdr3_nt: TGTGCCAGCAACAGCGGGCGCTCCTACGAGCAGTACTTC

clone_size: once
j_call: TRBJ2-1
v_call: TRBV10-3
d_call: TRBD2
cdr3_aa: CAISEGTSAANEQFF
cdr3_nt: TGTGCCATCAGTGAGGGGACTAGCGCGGCCAATGAGCAGTTCTTC

clone_size: few
j_call: TRBJ1-3
v_call: TRBV7-9
d_call: NA
cdr3_aa: CASSSLQFHGNTIYF
cdr3_nt: TGTGCCAGCAGCTCGTTACAATTTCACGGAAACACCATATATTTT

clone_size: NA
j_call: TRBJ2-1
v_call: TRBV6-4
d_call: NA
cdr3_aa: CASSDTDRSSYNEQFF
cdr3_nt: TGTGCCAGCAGTGACACCGACAGGAGCTCCTACAATGAGCAGTTCTTC

clone_size: NA
j_call: TRBJ2-7
v_call: TRBV2
d_call: NA
cdr3_aa: CASSKSAAYEQYF
cdr3_nt: TGTGCCAGCAGCAAGTCCGCAGCCTACGAGCAGTACTTC

clone_size: few
j_call: TRBJ2-4
v_call: TRBV18
d_call: TRBD1
cdr3_aa: CASSPGQVAKNIQYF
cdr3_nt: TGTGCCAGCTCACCAGGACAGGTGGCCAAAAACATTCAGTACTTC

clone_size: few
j_call: TRBJ1-6
v_call: TRBV7-2
d_call: NA
cdr3_aa: CASSLTGPPLNSPLHF
cdr3_nt: TGTGCCAGCAGCCTAACAGGGCCCCCGCTTAATTCACCCCTCCACTTT

clone_size: NA
j_call: TRBJ2-7
v_call: TRBV20-1
d_call: TRBD2
cdr3_aa: CSVGGTYEQYF
cdr3_nt: TGCAGTGTGGGGGGGACCTACGAGCAGTACTTC

clone_size: NA
j_call: TRBJ2-1
v_call: TRBV5-1
d_call: NA
cdr3_aa: CASSWTRTGYNEQFF
cdr3_nt: TGCGCCAGCAGCTGGACTAGAACAGGGTACAATGAGCAGTTCTTC

clone_size: many
j_call: TRBJ2-7
v_call: TRBV7-9
d_call: NA
cdr3_aa: CASSLGGGPQGDEQYF
cdr3_nt: TGTGCCAGCAGCTTGGGGGGGGGCCCACAGGGAGACGAGCAGTACTTC

clone_size: NA
j_call: TRBJ2-5
v_call: TRBV5-8
d_call: TRBD1
cdr3_aa: CASSSRTGGDETQYF
cdr3_nt: TGTGCCAGCAGCTCCCGGACAGGGGGCGATGAGACCCAGTACTTC

clone_size: NA
j_call: TRBJ2-1
v_call: TRBV5-4
d_call: NA
cdr3_aa: CASSLKSGNSYNEQFF
cdr3_nt: TGTGCCAGCAGCTTAAAAAGCGGTAACTCCTACAATGAGCAGTTCTTC

clone_size: few
j_call: TRBJ2-2
v_call: TRBV7-6
d_call: TRBD1
cdr3_aa: CASSPGQANTGELFF
cdr3_nt: TGTGCCAGCAGCCCGGGACAGGCTAACACCGGGGAGCTGTTTTTT

clone_size: NA
j_call: TRBJ1-5
v_call: TRBV12-5
d_call: NA
cdr3_aa: CASAPQIGQPQHF
cdr3_nt: TGTGCTAGTGCGCCCCAGATTGGTCAGCCCCAGCATTTT

clone_size: NA
j_call: TRBJ2-7
v_call: TRBV11-2
d_call: TRBD1
cdr3_aa: CASSLDRSSGTGSYEQYF
cdr3_nt: TGTGCCAGCAGCTTAGATAGGAGTAGTGGGACAGGGAGCTACGAGCAGTACTTC

clone_size: NA
j_call: TRBJ1-6
v_call: TRBV7-2
d_call: TRBD1
cdr3_aa: CASSLGQGPNSPLHF
cdr3_nt: TGTGCCAGCAGCTTGGGACAGGGACCCAATTCACCCCTCCACTTT

clone_size: NA
j_call: TRBJ2-4
v_call: TRBV4-3
d_call: TRBD2
cdr3_aa: CASSPGGLAVDLAKNIQYF
cdr3_nt: TGCGCCAGCAGCCCTGGGGGACTAGCGGTCGATCTAGCCAAAAACATTCAGTACTTC

clone_size: NA
j_call: TRBJ2-3
v_call: TRBV24-1
d_call: NA
cdr3_aa: CATSDSTKRLVRTDTQYF
cdr3_nt: TGTGCCACCAGTGATAGCACGAAAAGACTAGTTCGAACAGATACGCAGTATTTT

clone_size: NA
j_call: TRBJ1-6
v_call: TRBV11-2
d_call: NA
cdr3_aa: CASSLEQGTSSPLHF
cdr3_nt: TGTGCCAGCAGCTTAGAACAGGGAACGAGTTCACCCCTCCACTTT

clone_size: few
j_call: TRBJ2-1
v_call: TRBV3-1/TRBV3-2
d_call: TRBD2
cdr3_aa: CASSQALAGSEQFF
cdr3_nt: TGTGCCAGCAGCCAGGCACTAGCGGGATCTGAGCAGTTCTTC

clone_size: NA
j_call: TRBJ2-7
v_call: TRBV2
d_call: TRBD2
cdr3_aa: CASRLAGAYEQYF
cdr3_nt: TGTGCCAGCCGACTAGCGGGAGCTTACGAGCAGTACTTC

clone_size: NA
j_call: TRBJ2-1
v_call: TRBV11-2
d_call: TRBD2
cdr3_aa: CASSRTSGNTYNEQFF
cdr3_nt: TGTGCCAGCAGCCGTACTAGCGGGAACACCTACAATGAGCAGTTCTTC

clone_size: NA
j_call: TRBJ2-3
v_call: TRBV2
d_call: NA
cdr3_aa: CASNRDKGSDTQYF
cdr3_nt: TGTGCCAGCAATCGGGACAAAGGATCAGATACGCAGTATTTT

clone_size: NA
j_call: TRBJ2-3
v_call: TRBV6-5
d_call: NA
cdr3_aa: CASSPTWTGTDTQYF
cdr3_nt: TGTGCCAGCAGTCCCACCTGGACAGGCACAGATACGCAGTATTTT